The 8 T cell receptor beta chains below come from one sample, sequenced in a study of blood T cell repertoires in COVID-19. The method was immunoSEQ multiplex PCR; TCRdb's version includes in-frame clones alone and lacks a portion of them. The sample gives approximately 480,000 clones, approximately 90% of which show up once; about 0.65% is in the top ten. The specimen sequenced was PBMCs or T cells enriched from blood (not recorded which). The source is a young woman who had recovered from COVID-19.

This sequence joins TRBV7-8 and TRBJ1-5; D remains ambiguous. This CDR3 region has 12 residues. Germline CDR1 is SGHVS and CDR2 is FQNEAQ. V gave up 5 bases and J gave up 7 bases, with 9 bases separating them. The CDR3 loop is CASSPFAQPQHF. Here the CDR3 DNA reads TGTGCCAGCAGCCCGTTCGCGCAGCCCCAGCATTTT.

This clone appeared a few times. The chain carries TRBV30 and TRBJ1-4; possible D gene TRBD1, 6 bases. The CDR3 is made up of 14 amino acids. Trimming stripped 2 bases from V and 7 bases from J, with 14 bases between. CDR1 and CDR2 from the germline V gene are GTSNPN and SVGIG (reference sequence). The CDR3: CAWSRRGGSEKLFF. The CDR3 DNA reads TGTGCCTGGAGTCGCAGGGGAGGGTCTGAAAAACTGTTTTTT.

The V call is TRBV7-3, the J call TRBJ2-1; 8 positions match TRBD2. CDR3 length equals 18 residues. CDR1 and CDR2 (germline): SGHTA, FQGTGA. V lost 8 bases to trimming and J lost 7 bases; unmatched junction nucleotides: 22. The CDR3 sequence is CASSGHSPAGVPTNEQFF. The CDR3 DNA is TGTGCCAGCTCCGGTCACAGCCCAGCGGGGGTCCCTACAAATGAGCAGTTCTTC. Looking up the rest from reference TRBV7-3 and TRBJ2-1 gives the full variable domain: GAGVSQTPSNKVTEKGKYVELRCDPISGHTALYWYRQSLGQGPEFLIYFQGTGAADDSGLPNDRFFAVRPEGSVSTLKIQRTERGDSAVYLCASSGHSPAGVPTNEQFFGPGTRLTVL.

The J gene is TRBJ2-3, the V gene TRBV2; a possible D gene is TRBD2 (7 bases). V was clipped by 4 bases and J by 3 bases, with 20 bases between them. The CDR3 contains 17 residues. Germline V gene sequence: CDR1 SNHLY, CDR2 FYNNEI. The CDR3 DNA reads as TGTGCCAGCAGTGTACCGTCAAAGGGGGGGGATACAGATACGCAGTATTTT. It encodes CASSVPSKGGDTDTQYF.

This chain uses TRBV3-1 (or the pseudogene TRBV3-2) with TRBJ2-7; D uncertain. The germline gives CDR1 LGHDT, CDR2 YNNKEL (reference sequence). Trimming stripped 3 bases from V and 1 base from J, with 10 bases between. The length of the CDR3 is 14 residues. The CDR3 is CASSQAAISYEQYF. The CDR3 DNA follows: TGTGCCAGCAGCCAGGCGGCCATATCCTACGAGCAGTACTTC.

CDR3: CASSDSGSGAGELFF. In nucleotides, the CDR3 is TGCGCCAGCAGTGATTCAGGGTCAGGCGCCGGGGAGCTGTTTTTT. The chain recombines TRBV10-1 with TRBJ2-2; D perhaps matches TRBD1 (5 bases). The germline V gene encodes CDR1 WNHNN and CDR2 SYGVQD (reference sequence). Trimming left V 3 bases short and J 6 bases short, with 14 bases between. CDR3 length: 15 amino acids.

This chain links TRBV16 with TRBJ1-1; D not resolved. The germline V gene encodes CDR1 KGHSY and CDR2 FQNENV. Trimming removed 0 bases at V and 5 bases at J, with 19 bases between. CDR3 length: 17 amino acids. The chain's CDR3 is CASSQSRWKEEGTEAFF. CDR3 DNA: TGTGCCAGCAGCCAATCTCGATGGAAGGAGGAAGGAACTGAAGCTTTCTTT.

V usage is TRBV20-1 and J usage is TRBJ2-2; 9 nucleotides match TRBD2. The CDR3 loop spans 15 amino acids. V lost 3 bases to trimming and J lost 4 bases; unmatched junction nucleotides: 6. Germline V gene sequence: CDR1 DFQATT, CDR2 SNEGSKA (reference sequence). The DNA of the CDR3 is TGCAGTGCTAGTAGGCGGGGGGGAGGCACCGGGGAGCTGTTTTTT. Encoded protein: CSASRRGGGTGELFF.